This T cell receptor (beta chain) originates from a study of monozygotic twins with inflammatory bowel disease. General study results and limits: Repertoire similarity did not differ between concordant and discordant twins, possibly owing to limited power.

CDR1 and CDR2 from the germline V gene are MGHRA and YSYEKL. This CDR3 has 15 residues. The TCR libraries each used total RNA (about 4,000 ng per library). Two nested PCRs, run for around 15 and 9 cycles, were applied to TCRalpha and TCRbeta cDNA. Reprocessing the 5' RACE reads, TCRdb reports a single entry for every CDR3 protein and omits DNA. This sample's table reports around 190,000 distinct CDR3 sequences. Notes on this clonotype: The antigen remains unidentified.

V and J are TRBV4-1 and TRBJ1-3. This receptor was obtained from a human donor with ulcerative colitis or Crohn's disease, or a healthy co-twin of an affected twin (not recorded which). The specimen sequenced was blood. The CDR3 is CASSQPGGTGNTIYF.